Following are 8 T cell receptor beta chains from one sample sequenced in a study of T cells in Graves' hyperthyroidism and ophthalmopathy. TCR beta CDR3 region amplification was performed from RNA transcripts. HTBI primers were employed in a first-round RT-PCR of the TCR CDR3. TCRdb fed the multiplex PCR reads into MiXCR, producing one record per CDR3 protein. Among fewer than 200,000 distinct CDR3 sequences listed, 9.4% were seen once. The sequencing input was blood. Receptors were obtained from a woman between 18 and 29 years old with Graves' hyperthyroidism that later progressed to Graves' ophthalmopathy.

The chain carries TRBV4-2 and TRBJ1-1; TRBD1 aligns across 9 bases. After removal of 3 bases from V and 4 bases from J, the junction contained 6 bases not matched to a gene. CDR1 and CDR2 (germline): LGHNA, YNFKEQ. This CDR3 has 15 residues. CDR3 protein: CASSQEQGASTEAFF. The CDR3 DNA sequence: TGTGCCAGCAGCCAGGAACAGGGGGCGAGCACTGAAGCTTTCTTT.

There are many counts of this clonotype. The CDR3 DNA reads TGTGCCAGCAGCCAGGGCAGCTCCTATAATTCACCCCTCCACTTT. Its translation: CASSQGSSYNSPLHF. J is TRBJ1-6 and V is TRBV7-9; D might be TRBD1 (5 bases). Per the germline V gene, CDR1 is SEHNR and CDR2 is FQNEAQ (reference sequence). V lost 5 bases to trimming and J lost 0 bases, with 8 bases between them. This CDR3 is built from 15 residues.

This clonotype came up many times. Here the CDR3 reads CSAGGGGAGTSGGKQYF. The CDR3 region has the DNA TGCAGTGCTGGGGGAGGAGGCGCCGGGACTAGCGGGGGGAAGCAGTACTTC. The V gene is TRBV20-1, the J gene TRBJ2-7, with 15 bases identical to TRBD2. Germline values: CDR1 DFQATT, CDR2 SNEGSKA (reference sequence). V shed 5 bases, J shed 8 bases, and the junction held 16 bases outside the gene matches. The CDR3 consists of 17 residues.

For this clonotype: The CDR3 end shows no conserved phenylalanine or tryptophan, and so a read error is likely. J is TRBJ2-7 and V is TRBV7-8; 13 bases are a match to TRBD2. V dropped 6 bases and J dropped 3; count of bases not matched to a gene: 14. Germline V CDR1 and CDR2: SGHVS, FQNEAQ. The CDR3 loop spans 18 amino acids. This CDR3 reads CASRTLGLAGVNHYEQYC. The CDR3 DNA reads TGTGCCAGCAGAACCCTTGGACTAGCGGGAGTAAACCACTACGAGCAGTACTGC.

In its sample, this clonotype was seen many times. The V and J genes are TRBV27 and TRBJ2-3, with 11 bases that match TRBD2. The trim removed 6 bases at V and 0 bases at J, leaving 2 bases unmatched. Looked up from germline, CDR1 is MNHEY and CDR2 is SMNVEV (reference sequence). The length of the CDR3 is 15 residues. The CDR3 bases are TGTGCCAGCAGATTAGCGGGAGGGAGCACAGATACGCAGTATTTT. It yields the protein CASRLAGGSTDTQYF.

This chain uses TRBV19 with TRBJ1-5, with a tentative D call TRBD1 (5 bases). Germline V gene lookup returns CDR1 LNHDA and CDR2 SQIVND (reference sequence). The CDR3 has 12 amino acids. The ends were cut back, 10 bases at V and 3 bases at J, with 10 bases in the middle. CDR3 sequence: CATGTVNQPQHF. DNA of the CDR3: TGTGCCACCGGGACCGTCAATCAGCCCCAGCATTTT.

This clonotype was observed a few times. The chain couples TRBV30 to TRBJ1-1; D uncertain. Germline V gene lookup returns CDR1 GTSNPN and CDR2 SVGIG (reference sequence). V gave up 4 bases and J gave up 3 bases, with 18 bases separating them. The CDR3 spans 15 residues. CDR3 sequence reads: CAWNKRVLRDTEAFF. For the CDR3, the DNA is TGTGCCTGGAACAAAAGGGTTCTGCGTGACACTGAAGCTTTCTTT.

This clonotype was detected many times. V gene TRBV7-2 combines with J gene TRBJ2-1, with TRBD2 matching over 7 bases. After removal of 5 bases from V and 0 bases from J, the junction contained 4 bases not matched to a gene. This CDR3 contains 15 residues. The germline V gene has CDR1 SGHTA and CDR2 FQGNSA. CDR3 residues: CASSRAGVSYNEQFF. The CDR3 nucleotides read TGTGCCAGCAGCCGGGCGGGAGTCTCCTACAATGAGCAGTTCTTC.